The 20 T cell receptor beta chains below all came from one sample that was sequenced in a study of CD4 T cells in relation to SARS-CoV-2 and coronaviruses. Method: immunoSEQ multiplex PCR; TCRdb's copy keeps in-frame clones and lacks some. The sample yields about 68,000 clones, 93% seen once. Before the COVID-19 pandemic, during about 2010-2018, CD4+ T cells were taken from unexposed donors. Input material: naive CD4+ T cells from PBMCs. Regarding subset: naive CD4+ T cells isolated by negative enrichment. The source of these receptors is a human donor in good health.

This chain joins TRBV3-1 (or the pseudogene TRBV3-2) and TRBJ2-7; possibly TRBD1 or TRBD2 for D (5 bases each). This CDR3 comprises 12 residues. Trimming pared 4 bases from V and 5 bases from J, leaving 9 bases between. Germline CDR1 is LGHDT and CDR2 is YNNKEL (reference sequence). The chain's CDR3 is CASSPPGHEQYF. CDR3 bases: TGTGCCAGCAGCCCCCCGGGACACGAGCAGTACTTC.

This clone was counted a single time. The V call is TRBV28, the J call TRBJ2-3; 8 bases agree with TRBD1. The CDR3 is 17 residues long. CDR1 and CDR2 from the germline V gene are MDHEN and SYDVKM. The J segment lost 2 bases and the V segment lost 7 bases, leaving 14 bases of the junction unmatched. The CDR3 region is CASTTTGTGRLTDTQYF. In DNA form, the CDR3 reads TGTGCCAGCACCACAACGGGGACAGGCCGACTCACAGATACGCAGTATTTT.

This clone was seen a single time. V usage is TRBV7-3 and J usage is TRBJ2-3, with D tentatively TRBD1 (8 bases). V dropped 5 bases and J dropped 6 bases, with 12 bases sitting between them. Germline CDR1 SGHTA, CDR2 FQGTGA. This CDR3 is 13 amino acids long. The CDR3 reads CASSAQGGDTQYF. DNA of the CDR3: TGTGCCAGCAGCGCACAGGGGGGGGATACGCAGTATTTT.

The CDR3 DNA sequence: TGTGCCAGCAGCCCGCCTAACTCTGGAAACACCATATATTTT. Its translation: CASSPPNSGNTIYF. The chain has TRBV11-2 and TRBJ1-3; D is uncertain. The germline V gene has CDR1 SGHAT and CDR2 FQNNGV. CDR3 length equals 14 residues. The ends were cut back, 5 bases at V and 0 bases at J, with 8 bases in the middle.

This clone appeared a single time. The rearrangement links TRBV10-2 to TRBJ2-3; unclear D gene. This CDR3 is 11 amino acids long. V dropped 10 bases and J dropped 0 bases, with 5 bases sitting between them. CDR1 is WSHSY and CDR2 is SAAADI in the germline V gene. This CDR3 reads CATTSTDTQYF. The CDR3 DNA sequence: TGCGCCACGACTAGCACAGATACGCAGTATTTT.

This chain connects TRBV30 to TRBJ2-5; 7 nucleotides match TRBD1. CDR1 and CDR2 (germline): GTSNPN, SVGIG (reference sequence). There are 15 residues in the CDR3. V lost 4 bases, J lost 5 bases, and 13 bases stayed unmatched. This chain's CDR3 is CAWTISDRVRETQYF. The CDR3 nucleotides read TGTGCCTGGACCATCTCCGACAGGGTGAGGGAGACCCAGTACTTC. Full variable domain (rest looked up from reference TRBV30 and TRBJ2-5): SQTIHQWPATLVQPVGSPLSLECTVEGTSNPNLYWYRQAAGRGLQLLFYSVGIGQISSEVPQNLSASRPQDRQFILSSKKLLLSDSGFYLCAWTISDRVRETQYFGPGTRLLVL.

V usage is TRBV5-4 and J usage is TRBJ2-7, with TRBD2 as a possible D gene (6 bases). The CDR3 totals 15 residues. Germline loops: CDR1 SGHNT, CDR2 YYREEE (reference sequence). Trimming took 4 bases from V and 2 from J, leaving 16 bases between them. The CDR3 spells CASSPGLGGPYEQYF. The CDR3 region has the DNA TGTGCCAGCAGCCCCGGTTTGGGGGGTCCCTACGAGCAGTACTTC.

The chain's CDR3 is CASSYGEWNTEAFF. The DNA for the CDR3 is TGTGCCAGCAGTTACGGGGAGTGGAACACTGAAGCTTTCTTT. The rearrangement joins TRBV6-2 or TRBV6-3 to TRBJ1-1; no reliable D call. Germline V gene data show CDR1 as MNHEY and CDR2 as SVGEGT. Trimming took 2 bases from V and 1 from J, leaving 8 bases between them. The CDR3 is 14 residues long.

This clone was counted once. V and J are TRBV6-5 and TRBJ2-1; D is ambiguous. This CDR3 has 11 amino acids. The V and J ends lost 10 bases and 8 bases respectively, with 12 bases between them. Looked up from germline, CDR1 is MNHEY and CDR2 is SVGAGI. The DNA of the CDR3 is TGTGCCACTCGTGGGGTCTATGAGCAGTTCTTC. The encoded protein is CATRGVYEQFF.

This chain links TRBV18 with TRBJ2-7; 9 bases align to TRBD1. Losses at the gene ends were 3 bases for V and 2 bases for J; bases not matched to a gene: 5. Germline loops: CDR1 KGHSH, CDR2 LQKENI. The CDR3 contains 15 residues. For the CDR3, the DNA is TGTGCCAGCTCACCGGGACAGGGTAAAACCTACGAGCAGTACTTC. Amino acid sequence: CASSPGQGKTYEQYF.

V gene TRBV28 combines with J gene TRBJ2-7; no reliable D call. Trimming took off 2 bases at V and 0 bases at J, with 5 bases between the two ends. This CDR3 contains 13 residues. Germline lookup yields CDR1 MDHEN and CDR2 SYDVKM. For the CDR3, the DNA is TGTGCCAGCAGTTTACACAGCTCCTACGAGCAGTACTTC. Translated: CASSLHSSYEQYF.

The V and J genes are TRBV7-9 and TRBJ2-7; 9 bases map to TRBD1. The CDR3 runs to 16 residues. The junction had 7 bases not matched to a gene; V was cut back by 0 bases and J by 4 bases. The V gene's germline CDR1 is SEHNR and CDR2 FQNEAQ (reference sequence). CDR3 in amino acids: CASSLAWGTGQYEQYF. In DNA form, the CDR3 reads TGTGCCAGCAGCTTAGCATGGGGGACAGGGCAATACGAGCAGTACTTC.

The chain has TRBV4-2 and TRBJ2-1; 8 nucleotides line up with TRBD1. Trimming at V came to 1 base and at J to 2 bases, leaving 4 bases not matched to a gene. CDR3 size: 16 residues. Germline-derived CDR1 and CDR2 are LGHNA and YNFKEQ. The CDR3 region is CASSQGAGQAYNEQFF. The DNA for the CDR3 is TGTGCCAGCAGCCAAGGGGCGGGACAGGCCTACAATGAGCAGTTCTTC.

This clone was seen just once. The chain has TRBV6-5 and TRBJ1-1; D is perhaps TRBD1 (6 bases). Germline CDR1 MNHEY, CDR2 SVGAGI. The CDR3 is 15 amino acids. V was clipped by 6 bases and J by 0 bases, with 14 bases between them. In DNA form, the CDR3 reads TGTGCCAGCAGCGAGGGGGGGGATATGAACACTGAAGCTTTCTTT. This translates into CASSEGGDMNTEAFF.

The gene calls are TRBV18 and TRBJ2-7, with 8 positions matching TRBD1. V was clipped by 1 base and J by 3 bases; unmatched bases: 2. Germline lookup yields CDR1 KGHSH and CDR2 LQKENI. This CDR3 has 14 residues. Here the CDR3 reads CASSPRGTGYEQYF. The CDR3 DNA is TGTGCCAGCTCACCACGAGGGACAGGCTACGAGCAGTACTTC.

This sequence joins TRBV5-1 and TRBJ1-2, with TRBD1 as a possible D gene (6 bases). The CDR3 is 15 residues long. The V end was cut by 4 bases, the J end by 0 bases, with 13 bases between. Germline CDR1 SGHRS, CDR2 YFSETQ. The CDR3 region is CASSLGQLPNYGYTF. As DNA, the CDR3 is TGCGCCAGCAGCCTCGGACAGCTGCCTAACTATGGCTACACCTTC. Full variable domain (remainder filled in from reference TRBV5-1 and TRBJ1-2): KAGVTQTPRYLIKTRGQQVTLSCSPISGHRSVSWYQQTPGQGLQFLFEYFSETQRNKGNFPGRFSGRQFSNSRSEMNVSTLELGDSALYLCASSLGQLPNYGYTFGSGTRLTVV.

This chain uses TRBV19 with TRBJ1-2; unclear D gene. V lost 2 bases and J 2 bases, leaving 9 bases between the germline ends. The CDR3 covers 14 residues. Germline CDR1 reads LNHDA; CDR2 reads SQIVND (reference sequence). CDR3: CASSIIQINYGYTF. CDR3 nucleotide sequence: TGTGCCAGTAGTATAATTCAGATCAACTATGGCTACACCTTC.

The chain combines TRBV19 with TRBJ1-5; tentative D call: TRBD1 (5 bases). The CDR3 extends over 15 amino acids. Per the germline V gene, CDR1 is LNHDA and CDR2 is SQIVND (reference sequence). The V gene lost 5 bases and the J gene lost 3 bases, with 14 bases spanning the gap. CDR3 amino acids: CASSPRDAINQPQHF. CDR3 in DNA: TGTGCCAGTAGTCCACGGGACGCAATCAATCAGCCCCAGCATTTT.

The genes are TRBV28 and TRBJ2-7; D unresolved. Germline CDR1 reads MDHEN; CDR2 reads SYDVKM. CDR3 length equals 10 residues. Trimming removed 5 bases at V and 4 bases at J, with 3 bases between. CDR3 loop: CASSKYEQYF. CDR3 coding DNA: TGTGCCAGCAGTAAATACGAGCAGTACTTC. Full variable domain (missing parts from reference TRBV28 and TRBJ2-7): DVKVTQSSRYLVKRTGEKVFLECVQDMDHENMFWYRQDPGLGLRLIYFSYDVKMKEKGDIPEGYSVSREKKERFSLILESASTNQTSMYLCASSKYEQYFGPGTRLTVT.

This clone was observed once. The CDR3 sequence: CASTYSSRANNEQFF. The CDR3 nucleotides are TGTGCCAGCACCTACTCTAGCAGGGCGAACAATGAGCAGTTCTTC. The rearrangement joins TRBV27 to TRBJ2-1, with D perhaps TRBD1 or TRBD2 (5 bases each). In germline, CDR1 is MNHEY, CDR2 SMNVEV (reference sequence). CDR3 length: 15 residues. V was shortened by 7 bases and J by 5 bases, with 18 bases between the two germline ends.